This TCR beta chain was sequenced during a study of shared clonotypes between healthy human individuals. Study-wide results and limits: On the whole, naive subsets had larger estimated richness than memory subsets had. Sequencing depth was expected to affect clonotype sharing among donors.

Germline CDR1 is SGHNT and CDR2 is YYREEE (reference sequence). There are 12 residues in the CDR3. V was shortened by 3 bases and J by 7 bases, with 8 bases between the two germline ends. The data were produced by immunoSEQ multiplex PCR, yet TCRdb's version contains in-frame clones alone and is incomplete. The table has approximately 980,000 clones, around 80% seen once. Comments on this clone: Antigen: not known.

This chain uses TRBV5-4 with TRBJ2-1; D unresolved. Material: memory CD4+ T cells sorted from blood. Subset here: CD45RA-negative fraction. The sequence was collected from a man younger than 30 in good health. CDR3 coding DNA: TGTGCCAGCAGCTACGACTGGAATGAGCAGTTCTTC. This translates into CASSYDWNEQFF.